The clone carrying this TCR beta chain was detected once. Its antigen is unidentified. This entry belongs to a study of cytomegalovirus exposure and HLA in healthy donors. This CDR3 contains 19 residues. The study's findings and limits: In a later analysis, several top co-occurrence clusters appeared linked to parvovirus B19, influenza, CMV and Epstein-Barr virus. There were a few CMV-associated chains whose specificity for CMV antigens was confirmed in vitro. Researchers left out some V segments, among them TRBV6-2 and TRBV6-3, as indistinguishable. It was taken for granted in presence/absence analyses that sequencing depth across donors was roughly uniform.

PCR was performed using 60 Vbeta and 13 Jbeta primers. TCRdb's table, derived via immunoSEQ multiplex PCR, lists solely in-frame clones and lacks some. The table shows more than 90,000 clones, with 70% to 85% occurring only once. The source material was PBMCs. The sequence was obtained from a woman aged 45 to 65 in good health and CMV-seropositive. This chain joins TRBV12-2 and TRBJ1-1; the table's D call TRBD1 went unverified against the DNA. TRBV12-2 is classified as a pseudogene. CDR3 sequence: CASRSPRCEQVVVGTEAFF. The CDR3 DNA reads TGTGCAAGTCGCTCCCCGCGGTGTGAACAGGTCGTAGTGGGCACTGAAGCTTTCTTT.